The 12 T cell receptor beta chains below were found in one sample sequenced in a study of molecular identifiers for immune sequencing clone quantification. One entry per CDR3 protein, called by TCRdb with MiXCR from the PCR reads. The sample has about 640,000 distinct CDR3 sequences; just under 20% are singletons. Source material: naive CD8+ T cells from blood, with Jurkat cell RNA spiked in. Subset indicated: FACS-sorted CD8+CD4-CCR7+CD45RA+ naive T cells. Receptors originate from a human donor in good health. Some libraries in this study had Jurkat cell RNA spiked in.

This chain links TRBV6-2 or TRBV6-3 with TRBJ1-1; D gene ambiguous. Germline V gene lookup returns CDR1 MNHEY and CDR2 SVGEGT. V was pared by 2 bases and J by 1 base, with 5 bases between. There are 13 residues in the CDR3. The CDR3 bases are TGTGCCAGCAGTTACGTCTCGAACACTGAAGCTTTCTTT. This codes for CASSYVSNTEAFF.

In its sample, this clonotype was seen a few times. This may arise from a read error, as a much more abundant clone is one base away. V usage is TRBV29-1 and J usage is TRBJ2-7; TRBD2 might be the D (5 bases). The CDR3 contains 14 residues. Germline V CDR1 and CDR2: SQVTM, ANQGSEA. CDR3 loop: CSVEGEGRDYEQHF. The DNA for the CDR3 is TGCAGCGTTGAAGGCGAAGGGAGAGACTACGAGCAGCACTTC.

This clonotype was observed many times. The genes are TRBV5-6 and TRBJ1-4; D not resolved. The CDR3 is 14 amino acids. With 0 bases removed from V and 3 bases from J, the gap between germline ends came to 6 bases. From germline, CDR1 is SGHDT and CDR2 YYEEEE. CDR3 DNA sequence: TGTGCCAGCAGCTTGGACACGGCTAATGAAAAACTGTTTTTT. As protein: CASSLDTANEKLFF. Full variable domain (rest looked up from reference TRBV5-6 and TRBJ1-4): DAGVTQSPTHLIKTRGQQVTLRCSPKSGHDTVSWYQQALGQGPQFIFQYYEEEERQRGNFPDRFSGHQFPNYSSELNVNALLLGDSALYLCASSLDTANEKLFFGSGTQLSVL.

In nucleotides, the CDR3 is TGTGCCAGCAGTTATTACGATCTTAACACTGAAGCTTTCTTT. Translating gives CASSYYDLNTEAFF. V and J are TRBV6-5 and TRBJ1-1; D not certain. V lost 3 bases and J 2 bases, leaving 10 bases between the germline ends. In germline, CDR1 is MNHEY, CDR2 SVGAGI. The CDR3 loop spans 14 amino acids.

Comments on this clonotype: A much larger clone differs from this one at a single base, so this may be a read error. A read error is likely, as this CDR3 ends without the conserved phenylalanine or tryptophan. J is TRBJ2-5 and V is TRBV9, with D possibly matching TRBD1 (5 bases). The CDR3 is 14 residues long. The germline gives CDR1 SGDLS, CDR2 YYNGEE. With 0 bases removed from V and 5 bases from J, the gap between germline ends came to 11 bases. The CDR3 nucleotides are TGTGCCAGCAGCGTAGGTGGTTGGGGCGAGACCCAGTACCTC. It encodes CASSVGGWGETQYL.

This clonotype was observed at least ten times. This chain links TRBV5-1 with TRBJ2-3; 9 bases are a match to TRBD2. The V gene's germline CDR1 is SGHRS and CDR2 YFSETQ. The CDR3 runs to 15 residues. The V segment lost 3 bases and the J segment 2 bases; nucleotides outside the gene matches: 4. CDR3 amino acids: CASSWAGGPTDTQYF. The CDR3 region has the DNA TGCGCCAGCAGCTGGGCGGGGGGGCCCACAGATACGCAGTATTTT.

This clonotype was detected many times. V gene TRBV7-2 combines with J gene TRBJ2-7; 14 bases match TRBD2. This CDR3 region has 14 residues. In germline, CDR1 is SGHTA, CDR2 FQGNSA. Unmatched junction bases numbered 7, after V lost 5 bases and J lost 10 bases. CDR3 bases: TGTGCCAGCAGCCCCCGGACTAGCGGGAGGTCTCAGTACTTC. Its protein product is CASSPRTSGRSQYF. The variable domain in full, completed from reference TRBV7-2 and TRBJ2-7, reads GAGVSQSPSNKVTEKGKDVELRCDPISGHTALYWYRQSLGQGLEFLIYFQGNSAPDKSGLPSDRFSAERTGGSVSTLTIQRTQQEDSAVYLCASSPRTSGRSQYFGPGTRLTVT.

This clonotype was seen repeatedly, ten times or more. The gene calls are TRBV12-3 or TRBV12-4 and TRBJ2-1, with 7 bases lining up with TRBD2. The CDR3 spans 15 residues. V dropped 5 bases and J dropped 5; count of bases not matched to a gene: 9. CDR3 loop: CASSPRSSGHNEQFF. DNA of the CDR3: TGTGCCAGCAGTCCTCGCTCTAGCGGCCACAATGAGCAGTTCTTC.

This clonotype was seen ten or more times. The rearrangement joins TRBV7-2 to TRBJ2-1; D is possibly TRBD2 (6 bases). With 3 bases removed from V and 1 base from J, the gap between germline ends came to 13 bases. Germline V gene data show CDR1 as SGHTA and CDR2 as FQGNSA. The CDR3 has 16 amino acids. The CDR3 reads CASSLDWGLSYNEQFF. CDR3 DNA: TGTGCCAGCAGCTTGGATTGGGGACTGTCCTACAATGAGCAGTTCTTC.

This clonotype has ten or more counts. V usage is TRBV7-9 and J usage is TRBJ2-1; D unresolved. V lost 4 bases, J lost 4 bases, and 5 bases lay in between. The length of the CDR3 is 12 residues. Germline loops: CDR1 SEHNR, CDR2 FQNEAQ (reference sequence). CDR3 coding DNA: TGTGCCAGCAGCTCTGAGTACAATGAGCAGTTCTTC. Its protein is CASSSEYNEQFF.

This clonotype has at least ten counts. Here the CDR3 reads CAWSGLAGPSSYEQYF. The CDR3 coding sequence is TGTGCCTGGAGCGGACTAGCGGGCCCAAGCTCCTACGAGCAGTACTTC. The chain is built from TRBV30 and TRBJ2-7, with 11 bases fitting TRBD2. With 3 bases clipped from V and 0 bases from J, the junction kept 7 bases outside the gene matches. CDR3 length: 16 residues. Germline V lookup: CDR1 GTSNPN, CDR2 SVGIG (reference sequence).

This clonotype was found many times. The J gene is TRBJ2-3, the V gene TRBV29-1, with D perhaps TRBD1 or TRBD2 (5 bases each). Germline V lookup: CDR1 SQVTM, CDR2 ANQGSEA. Trimming removed 7 bases from V and 4 bases from J, with 15 bases in between. There are 13 residues in the CDR3. CDR3 sequence reads: CSARGMGPDTQYF. The CDR3 region has the DNA TGCAGCGCCCGGGGAATGGGGCCAGATACGCAGTATTTT.